This T cell receptor (beta chain) appears in the sequencing data of a study of cytotoxic CD8 clonotypes in ibrutinib-treated CLL. General study points: Among the clonotypes, public ones were uncommon and contracted or held stable on treatment. Sampling schedules were unmatched across sustained-remission and progressing patients. Clonality increased at ibrutinib response, then returned toward baseline at progression.

The data were produced by immunoSEQ multiplex PCR, yet TCRdb's version contains in-frame clones alone and is incomplete. The sample includes 300,000 to 350,000 clones, around four fifths of them seen just once. Germline V gene lookup returns CDR1 LNHDA and CDR2 SQIVND (reference sequence). The V end lost 9 bases, the J end lost 6 bases, and 22 bases lay between the germline ends. The CDR3 has 15 amino acids. Comments on this clone: Its target is not known.

This chain links TRBV19 with TRBJ2-3; D remains ambiguous. This clonotype was obtained from a human donor with chronic lymphocytic leukemia. Here the sequenced sample was PBMCs, taken before ibrutinib treatment. CDR3 bases: TGTGCCAGCGGCCCCGGGCTGGTCTTAGCTGATACGCAGTATTTT. Protein product: CASGPGLVLADTQYF.